This T cell receptor (beta chain) was profiled in a study of technical replicates of blood from several donors (TCRdb year 2017). Comment on this clone: The clone's antigen remains unknown. Qualities for individual bases were not recorded, and no much larger clone is one base off.

CDR1 and CDR2 are drawn from the germline V gene: MNHEY, SVGAGI. Including cysteine and phenylalanine, the CDR3 has 15 amino acids. CDR3 DNA is the only sequence kept; it has 45 bases, read in frame from the first base. For this chain, trimming is 4 bases at the V end and 2 bases at the J end, and the number of junction bases without a gene match is 5. Library construction relied on the immunoSEQ multiplex PCR assay. TCRdb retrieved this table from immuneACCESS and kept in-frame rearrangements only. Not all clones are present; in checked studies, unresolved V genes account for under half, and no reason is known for the remainder. This sample has roughly 82,000 clones in its table, and roughly 95% of those were observed once. Of the sample, 0.3% to 0.4% falls within the top ten clones.

This TCR was recovered from a human donor in good health. Here the chain combines TRBV6-5 and TRBJ2-5; TRBD2 matches 9 bases in the middle. Sequenced: T cells isolated from PBMCs. The CDR3 protein: CASSSRLAVQETQYF. In nucleotides, the sequence is TGTGCCAGCAGTTCCCGACTAGCGGTGCAAGAGACCCAGTACTTC.